This entry describes one T cell receptor (beta chain). Antigen: not known. By quantitative 5'-RACE with molecular barcodes, the TCR beta libraries were made. TCRdb passed the 5' RACE reads through MiXCR, listing each CDR3 protein once. The sample includes 200,000 to 250,000 distinct CDR3 sequences, 15% to 20% of them seen just once. The data stem from a study of CD8 T cells in ankylosing spondylitis. Study-level results: The study identified a TCR beta motif of under ten highly homologous variants that appeared characteristic of ankylosing spondylitis blood. Some motif variants were previously reported in reactive arthritis synovial fluid and blood.

With 0 bases clipped from V and 4 bases from J, the junction kept 9 bases outside the gene matches. The germline V gene encodes CDR1 LGHNA and CDR2 YSLEER. The CDR3 consists of 18 residues. The origin of this receptor is a male donor with ankylosing spondylitis. V and J are TRBV4-3 and TRBJ2-3; 11 positions agree with TRBD2. Sequencing input: blood, either unsorted or a sorted T cell fraction (not recorded which). CDR3 DNA sequence: TGCGCCAGCAGCCAAGACCGTCCACTAGCGGGAGCCCCAGATACGCAGTATTTT. It specifies CASSQDRPLAGAPDTQYF.